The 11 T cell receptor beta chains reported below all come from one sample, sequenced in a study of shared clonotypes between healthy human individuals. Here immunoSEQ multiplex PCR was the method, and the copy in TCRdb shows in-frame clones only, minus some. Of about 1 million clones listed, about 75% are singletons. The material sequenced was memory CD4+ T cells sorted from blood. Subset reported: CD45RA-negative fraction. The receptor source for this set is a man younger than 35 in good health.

The CDR3, as DNA: TGTGCCACCAGTTTAGGACCTTTATCCTATCAGCCCCAGCATTTT. Translated: CATSLGPLSYQPQHF. This chain joins TRBV15 and TRBJ1-5; no clear D. This CDR3 has 15 amino acids. Germline V gene lookup returns CDR1 LNHNV and CDR2 YYDKDF (reference sequence). Trimming pared 6 bases from V and 5 bases from J, leaving 17 bases between.

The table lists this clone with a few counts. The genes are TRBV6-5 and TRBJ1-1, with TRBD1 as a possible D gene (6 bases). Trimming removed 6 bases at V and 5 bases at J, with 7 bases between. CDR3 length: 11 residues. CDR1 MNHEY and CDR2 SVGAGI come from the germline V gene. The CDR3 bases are TGTGCCAGCAGACAGGGAACTGAAGCTTTCTTT. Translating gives CASRQGTEAFF.

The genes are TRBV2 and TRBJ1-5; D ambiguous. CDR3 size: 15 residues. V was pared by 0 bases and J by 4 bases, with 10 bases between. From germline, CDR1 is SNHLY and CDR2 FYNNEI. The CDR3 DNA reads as TGTGCCAGCAGTGAAGCTCGGGCCCCGAATCAGCCCCAGCATTTT. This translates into CASSEARAPNQPQHF.

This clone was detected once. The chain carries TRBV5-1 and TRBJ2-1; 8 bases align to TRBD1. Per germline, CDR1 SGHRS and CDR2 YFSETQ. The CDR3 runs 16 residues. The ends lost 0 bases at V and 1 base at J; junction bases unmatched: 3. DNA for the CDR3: TGCGCCAGCAGCTTGGGGGGACAGGCGTCCTACAATGAGCAGTTCTTC. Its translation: CASSLGGQASYNEQFF.

CDR3 sequence: CASSYPLTGNQETQYF. The CDR3 DNA reads as TGTGCCAGCAGTTATCCACTTACAGGAAATCAAGAGACCCAGTACTTC. The rearrangement joins TRBV6-5 to TRBJ2-5; tentatively, D is TRBD1 (5 bases). In germline, CDR1 is MNHEY, CDR2 SVGAGI. Trimming took 3 bases from V and 2 from J, leaving 16 bases between them. This CDR3 is 16 amino acids long.

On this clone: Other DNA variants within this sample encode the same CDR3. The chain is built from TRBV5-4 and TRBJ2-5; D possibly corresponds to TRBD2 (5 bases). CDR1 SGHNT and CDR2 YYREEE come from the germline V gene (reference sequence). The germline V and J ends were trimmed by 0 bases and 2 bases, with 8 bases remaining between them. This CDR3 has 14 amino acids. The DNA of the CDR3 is TGTGCCAGCAGCTTGGCACTAGGGCAAGAGACCCAGTACTTC. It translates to CASSLALGQETQYF.

The CDR3 region is CASSVASGLTYEQYF. The CDR3 DNA follows: TGTGCCAGCAGCGTAGCAAGCGGGCTGACCTACGAGCAGTACTTC. The chain recombines TRBV9 with TRBJ2-7; weak D call: TRBD2 (6 bases). V lost 0 bases, J lost 2 bases, and 12 bases lay in between. The CDR3 consists of 15 residues. CDR1 is SGDLS and CDR2 is YYNGEE in the germline V gene.

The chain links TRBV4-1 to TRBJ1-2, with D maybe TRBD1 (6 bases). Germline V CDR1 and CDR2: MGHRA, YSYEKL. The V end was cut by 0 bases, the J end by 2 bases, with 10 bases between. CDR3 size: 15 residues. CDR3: CASSQEQGLNYGYTF. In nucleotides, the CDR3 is TGCGCCAGCAGCCAAGAACAGGGCCTGAACTATGGCTACACCTTC.

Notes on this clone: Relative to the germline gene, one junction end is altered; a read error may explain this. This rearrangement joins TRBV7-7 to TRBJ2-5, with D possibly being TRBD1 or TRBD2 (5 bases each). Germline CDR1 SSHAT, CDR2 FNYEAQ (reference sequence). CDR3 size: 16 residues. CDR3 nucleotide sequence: TGTGCTAGCAGCTTGGGGACCGGGGTAGCCCAAGAGACCCAGTACTTC. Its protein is CASSLGTGVAQETQYF.

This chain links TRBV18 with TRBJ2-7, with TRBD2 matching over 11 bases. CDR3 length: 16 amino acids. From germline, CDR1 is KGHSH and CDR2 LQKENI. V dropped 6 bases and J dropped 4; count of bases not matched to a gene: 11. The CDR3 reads CASSRPGTSGKYEQYF. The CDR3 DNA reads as TGTGCCAGCTCGCGCCCAGGGACTAGCGGAAAATACGAGCAGTACTTC.

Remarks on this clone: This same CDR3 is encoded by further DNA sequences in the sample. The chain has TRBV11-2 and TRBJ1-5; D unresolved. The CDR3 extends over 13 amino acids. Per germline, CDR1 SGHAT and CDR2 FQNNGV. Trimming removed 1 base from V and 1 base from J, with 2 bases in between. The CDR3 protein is CASSLASNQPQHF. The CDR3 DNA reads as TGTGCCAGCAGCTTAGCGAGCAATCAGCCCCAGCATTTT. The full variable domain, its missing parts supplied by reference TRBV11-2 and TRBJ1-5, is EAGVAQSPRYKIIEKRQSVAFWCNPISGHATLYWYQQILGQGPKLLIQFQNNGVVDDSQLPKDRFSAERLKGVDSTLKIQPAKLEDSAVYLCASSLASNQPQHFGDGTRLSIL.